The clone carrying this T cell receptor beta chain was recorded at least ten times. The CDR3 is made up of 15 amino acids. The V end lost 0 bases, the J end lost 2 bases, and 10 bases lay between the germline ends. In germline, CDR1 is SGHRS, CDR2 YFSETQ. Unique molecular identifiers were incorporated when the TCRbeta library was constructed. TCRdb called the PCR reads again in MiXCR, with one record for every CDR3 protein. The table includes some 340,000 distinct CDR3 sequences, 9% to 12% detected once. The data are from a study of T-cell reconstitution after alpha-beta-depleted transplantation in children.

Sequencing was performed on PBMCs from the stem cell graft donor, taken from the stem cell graft. The genes are TRBV5-1 and TRBJ2-3, with D tentatively TRBD1 or TRBD2 (5 bases each). The clonotype was recovered from a human donor who donated a stem cell graft to a child with acute lymphoblastic leukemia. The CDR3 DNA is TGCGCCAGCAGCTTGGACGGGGCATTCACAGATACGCAGTATTTT. Translated: CASSLDGAFTDTQYF. The full variable domain, rest sourced from reference TRBV5-1 and TRBJ2-3, is KAGVTQTPRYLIKTRGQQVTLSCSPISGHRSVSWYQQTPGQGLQFLFEYFSETQRNKGNFPGRFSGRQFSNSRSEMNVSTLELGDSALYLCASSLDGAFTDTQYFGPGTRLTVL.